In its sample, the clone carrying this T cell receptor beta chain was seen once. This record belongs to a study of blood T cell repertoires in COVID-19. At the level of the study: The origin of the acute and convalescent COVID-19 samples was the United States, Italy and Spain.

In the study's own analysis: Amplification with reference gene primers provided the estimates of nucleated cell counts. Clones were sequenced by immunoSEQ multiplex PCR, and TCRdb holds only the in-frame ones, with some missing. The DNA was the basis for D and trimming; V, J and clone size are from that table. The sample has around 250,000 clones, around 89% seen once. Recruits, aged roughly 18 to 95 years, lived in roughly 22 US areas. This CDR3 spans 15 amino acids. Trimming removed 3 bases at V and 0 bases at J, with 11 bases between. Germline CDR1 reads SGHDT; CDR2 reads YYEEEE. The source is a woman in her 30s who had recovered from COVID-19. Sequencing was carried out using PBMCs or T cells enriched from blood (not recorded which). The chain carries TRBV5-6 and TRBJ2-3, with D hard to call. Here the CDR3 DNA reads TGTGCCAGCAGCTCACCAATGCGCAGCACAGATACGCAGTATTTT. Translating it yields CASSSPMRSTDTQYF.